This T cell receptor beta chain came from a study of blood T cell repertoires in COVID-19. The protocol was immunoSEQ multiplex PCR, while the TCRdb copy is restricted to in-frame clones and leaves out a portion. The sample has around 200,000 clones, roughly 87% seen once. The receptor's source is a woman between 35 and 50 years old with acute COVID-19. Sequencing used PBMCs or T cells enriched from blood (not recorded which).

As DNA, the CDR3 is TGTGCCAGCAGCCCCTCATCAGGGGGTAGCTATGGCTACACCTTC. Translated: CASSPSSGGSYGYTF. This sequence joins TRBV7-9 and TRBJ1-2, with 7 bases lining up with TRBD1. This CDR3 is built from 15 residues. The germline CDR1 and CDR2 sequences are SEHNR and FQNEAQ (reference sequence). V shed 5 bases, J shed 4 bases, and the junction held 10 bases outside the gene matches. Combining the CDR3 with reference TRBV7-9 and TRBJ1-2 gives the whole variable domain DTGVSQNPRHKITKRGQNVTFRCDPISEHNRLYWYRQTLGQGPEFLTYFQNEAQLEKSRLLSDRFSAERPKGSFSTLEIQRTEQGDSAMYLCASSPSSGGSYGYTFGSGTRLTVV.